There are many counts of the clone carrying this T cell receptor beta chain. Time point specified: pretreatment peripheral blood. Samples spanned pretreatment and treatment, with 1 to 8 time points per patient. This sample is part of a study of PD-L1 blockade in urothelial cancer. Whole-study context: Atezolizumab 1,200 mg was given intravenously every 3 weeks, starting 2014. Blood analysis was done at 3 weeks (second dose) and 6 weeks after treatment began.

Assay: immunoSEQ multiplex PCR; the TCRdb copy retains only in-frame clones and omits some. The table records around 100,000 clones, around 90% of them present only once. Per germline, CDR1 MNHNS and CDR2 SASEGT. This CDR3 comprises 16 residues. After removal of 4 bases from V and 4 bases from J, the junction contained 5 bases not matched to a gene. The V call is TRBV6-1, the J call TRBJ2-2; TRBD2 aligns across 11 bases. Material: PBMCs, obtained around atezolizumab (anti-PD-L1) treatment. This receptor was taken from a man aged 60 to 75 with urothelial cancer. CDR3 sequence: CASSGKTSGATGELFF. CDR3 bases: TGTGCCAGCAGTGGGAAGACTAGCGGGGCCACCGGGGAGCTGTTTTTT.